This T cell receptor beta chain comes out of a study of identical twins. Study results and limitations: Where out-of-frame alpha sequences were twin-shared, they showed excess low generation probability. In zero-insertion analyses, partial confounding could arise from invariant MAIT and iNKT cells. Fewer insertions characterized abundant cord blood beta clonotypes, whereas memory repertoires showed none.

Trimming cost V 6 bases and J 0 bases, with 8 bases left between them. The germline V gene has CDR1 MNHNS and CDR2 SASEGT. The CDR3 extends over 13 amino acids. Using its own MiXCR run on the 5' RACE reads, TCRdb lists one record per CDR3 protein. The table has 1.5 million to 2 million distinct CDR3 sequences, roughly 35% seen once. Healthy Caucasian donors formed the entire cohort. This clonotype was seen a few times. The antigen remains undetermined. What was sequenced was cord blood. The TCR was taken from a newborn girl in good health. The J gene is TRBJ1-2, the V gene TRBV6-1; D is unresolved. The CDR3 here is CASRIGANYGYTF. The CDR3 DNA reads as TGTGCCAGCAGGATTGGGGCTAACTATGGCTACACCTTC.